One sample yielded the 25 T cell receptor beta chains listed below, sequenced in a study of CD8 T cells in ankylosing spondylitis. The study's findings and limits: Roughly eight highly homologous variants formed a TCR beta motif that appeared characteristic of ankylosing spondylitis blood.

TCRdb reprocessed the 5' RACE reads via MiXCR and lists one record per CDR3 protein. The sample lists more than 300,000 distinct CDR3 sequences, roughly 8% occurring once. The antigens for these receptors are not known. Source material: blood, either unsorted or a sorted T cell fraction (not recorded which). Receptor source: a male donor with ankylosing spondylitis.

This clonotype was seen more than once but under ten times. The genes are TRBV7-9 and TRBJ2-5; possibly TRBD1 for D (5 bases). V shed 5 bases and J shed 7 bases, with 14 bases lying between them. In germline, CDR1 is SEHNR, CDR2 FQNEAQ (reference sequence). CDR3 length: 13 amino acids. The CDR3 nucleotides are TGTGCCAGCAGCGACTCAGGGTCCGGGACCCAGTACTTC. Protein sequence: CASSDSGSGTQYF.

For the CDR3, the DNA is TGCAGTGCTGCAGGGGCAGGAAACACCATATATTTT. It encodes CSAAGAGNTIYF. The gene calls are TRBV20-1 and TRBJ1-3, with D perhaps matching TRBD1 (6 bases). This CDR3 region has 12 residues. Trimming removed 5 bases at V and 4 bases at J, with 9 bases between. Germline V gene lookup returns CDR1 DFQATT and CDR2 SNEGSKA (reference sequence).

The table lists this clonotype with many counts. The chain combines TRBV12-5 with TRBJ1-1, with 8 bases aligning to TRBD1. The J segment lost 11 bases and the V segment lost 2 bases, leaving 7 bases of the junction unmatched. The germline V gene has CDR1 LGHNT and CDR2 FRNRAP. The CDR3 contains 13 residues. This CDR3 reads CASGLTMTGAAFF. CDR3 in DNA: TGTGCTAGTGGTTTGACTATGACAGGGGCGGCTTTCTTT.

This chain connects TRBV29-1 to TRBJ1-5; D uncertain. V lost 7 bases, J lost 4 bases, and 17 bases lay in between. CDR1 SQVTM and CDR2 ANQGSEA come from the germline V gene. The CDR3 has 14 amino acids. CDR3 sequence (DNA): TGCAGCGAAAGGAGACACGCTTATAATCAGCCCCAGCATTTT. Its translation: CSERRHAYNQPQHF.

The chain combines TRBV11-2 with TRBJ2-7; the match to TRBD2 covers 7 bases. CDR3 length: 17 amino acids. From germline, CDR1 is SGHAT and CDR2 FQNNGV. Trimming cost V 0 bases and J 2 bases; bases outside gene matches: 10. CDR3 in DNA: TGTGCCAGCAGCTTAGAAGGGTTGCGGGAGCACGCCTACGAGCAGTACTTC. Protein sequence: CASSLEGLREHAYEQYF.

The chain carries TRBV7-2 and TRBJ2-1, with D unresolved. Germline CDR1 reads SGHTA; CDR2 reads FQGNSA. This CDR3 is built from 11 residues. Deletions cut 5 bases from V and 7 bases from J, with 6 bases between. CDR3 coding DNA: TGTGCCAGCAGCCCGGTTAATGAGCAGTTCTTC. Amino acids: CASSPVNEQFF.

The rearrangement uses TRBV7-3 and TRBJ2-5; 8 nucleotides align to TRBD1. J lost 2 bases, V lost 5 bases, and 13 bases had no gene match. CDR3 length: 17 amino acids. The germline V gene has CDR1 SGHTA and CDR2 FQGTGA. The CDR3: CASSPGPGRGRQETQYF. CDR3 nucleotides: TGTGCCAGCAGCCCCGGTCCGGGCAGGGGGCGTCAAGAGACCCAGTACTTC.

The table lists this clonotype with a few counts. The V gene is TRBV5-1, the J gene TRBJ2-7, with 11 positions matching TRBD2. The V and J ends lost 0 bases and 10 bases, in that order; junction bases with no gene match: 12. Germline V gene lookup returns CDR1 SGHRS and CDR2 YFSETQ. CDR3 length: 16 amino acids. As DNA, the CDR3 is TGCGCCAGCAGCTTGGAACTAGCGGGGGACCCTACGAGTCAGTACTTC. Its translation: CASSLELAGDPTSQYF.

This chain joins TRBV12-3 or TRBV12-4 and TRBJ2-1; 7 bases are shared with TRBD2. This CDR3 contains 16 residues. V lost 5 bases to trimming and J lost 7 bases; unmatched junction nucleotides: 14. CDR3: CASSGTGTTAGNEQFF. DNA of the CDR3: TGTGCCAGCAGTGGGACCGGGACTACGGCAGGGAATGAGCAGTTCTTC.

In this sample, this clonotype turned up a few times. The chain recombines TRBV20-1 with TRBJ2-1; TRBD1 matches 8 bases. Germline loops: CDR1 DFQATT, CDR2 SNEGSKA (reference sequence). With V trimmed by 3 bases and J by 8 bases, 6 bases remained unmatched. CDR3 length equals 13 residues. The CDR3 sequence is CSASRQGAYEQFF. The CDR3 DNA sequence: TGCAGTGCTAGTCGGCAGGGGGCATATGAGCAGTTCTTC.

This clonotype appeared a few times. The V gene is TRBV7-3, the J gene TRBJ2-1; 8 nucleotides align to TRBD1. The trim removed 1 base at V and 9 bases at J, leaving 8 bases unmatched. CDR3 length equals 15 residues. Germline loops: CDR1 SGHTA, CDR2 FQGTGA. The CDR3 is CASSLNGQGGSEQFF. DNA for the CDR3: TGTGCCAGCAGCTTAAATGGACAGGGAGGAAGTGAGCAGTTCTTC.

This clonotype was seen more than once but under ten times. The rearrangement joins TRBV9 to TRBJ2-5; no definite D call. CDR1 SGDLS and CDR2 YYNGEE come from the germline V gene. The CDR3 totals 12 residues. The V gene lost 0 bases and the J gene lost 2 bases, with 2 bases spanning the gap. The CDR3 DNA follows: TGTGCCAGCAGCGTAGATCAAGAGACCCAGTACTTC. This codes for CASSVDQETQYF. Looking up the rest from reference TRBV9 and TRBJ2-5 gives the full variable domain: DSGVTQTPKHLITATGQRVTLRCSPRSGDLSVYWYQQSLDQGLQFLIQYYNGEERAKGNILERFSAQQFPDLHSELNLSSLELGDSALYFCASSVDQETQYFGPGTRLLVL.

This clonotype was counted many times. V gene TRBV19 combines with J gene TRBJ1-5; unclear D gene. V shed 0 bases and J shed 5 bases, with 5 bases lying between them. Per germline, CDR1 LNHDA and CDR2 SQIVND (reference sequence). The CDR3 is made up of 13 amino acids. CDR3 sequence (DNA): TGTGCCAGTAGTATAGATCGAGATCAGCCCCAGCATTTT. The encoded protein is CASSIDRDQPQHF.

V and J are TRBV9 and TRBJ2-1; 11 nucleotides agree with TRBD2. CDR1 and CDR2 from the germline V gene are SGDLS and YYNGEE. Trimming cost V 3 bases and J 3 bases; bases outside gene matches: 5. This CDR3 region has 16 residues. The DNA for the CDR3 is TGTGCCAGCAGCGGACTTAGCGGGAGGGACTACAATGAGCAGTTCTTC. As protein: CASSGLSGRDYNEQFF.

The chain couples TRBV4-1 to TRBJ1-6; 7 bases are shared with TRBD1. V was pared by 1 base and J by 8 bases, with 8 bases of the junction left unmatched. This CDR3 has 16 amino acids. The germline V gene has CDR1 MGHRA and CDR2 YSYEKL. The CDR3 loop is CASSQVAGQTYSPLHF. DNA of the CDR3: TGCGCCAGCAGCCAAGTTGCGGGACAGACTTATTCACCCCTCCACTTT.

The chain employs TRBV5-1 and TRBJ2-7; tentative D call: TRBD2 (6 bases). The V end was cut by 3 bases, the J end by 2 bases, with 15 bases between. Germline V gene data show CDR1 as SGHRS and CDR2 as YFSETQ. This CDR3 has 15 residues. CDR3 bases: TGCGCCAGCAGCTGGGCATCGGAGGGAGCCTACGAGCAGTACTTC. Amino acid sequence: CASSWASEGAYEQYF. Complete variable domain (other parts from reference TRBV5-1 and TRBJ2-7): KAGVTQTPRYLIKTRGQQVTLSCSPISGHRSVSWYQQTPGQGLQFLFEYFSETQRNKGNFPGRFSGRQFSNSRSEMNVSTLELGDSALYLCASSWASEGAYEQYFGPGTRLTVT.

The chain combines TRBV20-1 with TRBJ2-1; the match to TRBD2 covers 13 bases. The germline gives CDR1 DFQATT, CDR2 SNEGSKA (reference sequence). The CDR3 runs 17 residues. Trimming took 3 bases from V and 4 from J; bases not matched to a gene: 9. CDR3 residues: CSASFRTSGGAYNEQFF. The CDR3 region has the DNA TGCAGTGCTAGTTTTCGGACTAGCGGGGGAGCGTACAATGAGCAGTTCTTC.

The genes are TRBV9 and TRBJ2-7; TRBD1 or TRBD2 may be the D gene (5 bases each). Germline lookup yields CDR1 SGDLS and CDR2 YYNGEE. CDR3 length equals 12 residues. V gave up 3 bases and J gave up 3 bases, with 7 bases separating them. The CDR3: CASSGGDYEQYF. CDR3 sequence (DNA): TGTGCCAGCAGCGGAGGGGACTACGAGCAGTACTTC.

At least ten counts were recorded for this clonotype. The genes are TRBV9 and TRBJ1-6; the D is unclear. There are 12 residues in the CDR3. V lost 7 bases and J 4 bases, leaving 6 bases between the germline ends. CDR1 SGDLS and CDR2 YYNGEE come from the germline V gene. The CDR3 reads CASPDYNSPLHF. CDR3 sequence (DNA): TGTGCCAGCCCGGATTATAATTCACCCCTCCACTTT.

This chain uses TRBV24-1 with TRBJ2-5; D possibly uses TRBD1 or TRBD2 (5 bases each). Germline V CDR1 and CDR2: KGHDR, SFDVKD. This CDR3 has 13 amino acids. The germline V and J ends were trimmed by 3 bases and 5 bases, with 9 bases remaining between them. In DNA, the CDR3 is TGTGCCACCAGTGATACGGGGCGGGAGACCCAGTACTTC. It translates to CATSDTGRETQYF.

This clonotype has more than one count but fewer than ten. This chain uses TRBV30 with TRBJ2-1; D may be TRBD2 (6 bases). The CDR3 runs 14 residues. Germline V gene lookup returns CDR1 GTSNPN and CDR2 SVGIG (reference sequence). The V end lost 2 bases, the J end lost 7 bases, and 15 bases lay between the germline ends. The CDR3 DNA follows: TGTGCCTGGAGTAAACCTCTCCGGGGGAATGAGCAGTTCTTC. This sequence encodes CAWSKPLRGNEQFF.

With regard to this clonotype: A junction boundary mismatches the germline segment, possibly from a read error. V is TRBV5-1 and J is TRBJ2-7; 7 bases align to TRBD1. The CDR3 runs to 14 residues. Germline V gene lookup returns CDR1 SGHRS and CDR2 YFSETQ. DNA for the CDR3: TGCGCCATCAGCTTTCGGGACAGTAACTACGAGCAGTACTTC. Protein: CAISFRDSNYEQYF.

This clonotype was detected only a few times. The rearrangement joins TRBV20-1 to TRBJ2-7; D is unclear. Per germline, CDR1 DFQATT and CDR2 SNEGSKA (reference sequence). Between the trimmed V and J ends, which lost 3 bases and 3 bases, there was a span of 9 bases. The CDR3 totals 12 residues. In DNA form, the CDR3 reads TGCAGTGCTAGTAGGCAGAACTACGAGCAGTACTTC. Its protein product is CSASRQNYEQYF.

This clonotype was seen a handful of times. The rearrangement uses TRBV6-2 or TRBV6-3 and TRBJ2-7; 13 bases agree with TRBD2. The junction had 3 bases not matched to a gene; V was cut back by 2 bases and J by 2 bases. The CDR3 consists of 16 residues. The germline V gene has CDR1 MNHEY and CDR2 SVGEGT. The CDR3 sequence is CASSYPGLAGTYEQYF. The CDR3 bases are TGTGCCAGCAGTTACCCGGGACTAGCGGGGACCTACGAGCAGTACTTC.

This clonotype was seen at least ten times. The chain recombines TRBV7-8 with TRBJ1-5; D is perhaps TRBD1 (5 bases). The CDR3 contains 15 residues. V was shortened by 5 bases and J by 3 bases, with 14 bases between the two germline ends. CDR1 is SGHVS and CDR2 is FQNEAQ in the germline V gene. CDR3 sequence reads: CASSPPGGDNQPQHF. In nucleotides, the CDR3 is TGTGCCAGCAGCCCCCCGGGGGGGGACAATCAGCCCCAGCATTTT.